These T cell receptor beta chains were read from a single sample in a study of blood T cells in healthy people across ages. TCRdb fed the 5' RACE reads into MiXCR, producing one record per CDR3 protein. The table has approximately 780,000 distinct CDR3 sequences, roughly 24% seen once. The data also belong to a second study, concerning T cells of mothers and their children.

Sequencing was performed on blood. These receptor sequences come from a boy younger than 18 in good health. Both conserved end residues are part of each CDR3. Fields, in order: V gene, D gene, clone size, J gene, CDR3 length, CDR3 DNA, CDR3 protein. D genes are given only for firm matches. Where a row states a size, it is once, few, many or the class of an expanded clone; other rows omit it.

V: TRBV20-1; D: TRBD1; size: -; J: TRBJ2-4; length: 14; DNA: TGCAGTGCCCCGACAGGGGGGAGTGACGGCATTCAGTACTTC; CDR3: CSAPTGGSDGIQYF
V: TRBV13; D: -; size: many; J: TRBJ1-6; length: 12; DNA: TGTGCCAGCAGCCGTTGGAATTCACCCCTCCACTTT; CDR3: CASSRWNSPLHF
V: TRBV12-3/TRBV12-4; D: TRBD1; size: -; J: TRBJ2-2; length: 14; DNA: TGTGCCAGCTTCACAGGGGAGAACACCGGGGAGCTGTTTTTT; CDR3: CASFTGENTGELFF
V: TRBV18; D: -; size: few; J: TRBJ2-5; length: 13; DNA: TGTGCCAGCTCACCTGGGGACGAAGAGACCCAGTACTTC; CDR3: CASSPGDEETQYF
V: TRBV20-1; D: TRBD2; size: -; J: TRBJ2-3; length: 13; DNA: TGCAGTGCTCTAGCGGGGGGAGAGGATACGCAGTATTTT; CDR3: CSALAGGEDTQYF
V: TRBV7-3; D: TRBD1; size: -; J: TRBJ2-3; length: 16; DNA: TGTGCCAGCAGCTTAACGAGGACAGGGGGCACAGATACGCAGTATTTT; CDR3: CASSLTRTGGTDTQYF
V: TRBV20-1; D: TRBD2; size: few; J: TRBJ2-7; length: 12; DNA: TGCAGTGCCCTAGCGGACTCCTACGAGCAGTACTTC; CDR3: CSALADSYEQYF
V: TRBV6-1; D: TRBD1; size: few; J: TRBJ2-1; length: 15; DNA: TGTGCCAGCAGTGAAAGACAGGGGCACTACAATGAGCAGTTCTTC; CDR3: CASSERQGHYNEQFF
V: TRBV20-1; D: -; size: -; J: TRBJ2-1; length: 13; DNA: TGCAGTGCTAGTAGAGTCCCGTTTGATGAGCAGTTCTTC; CDR3: CSASRVPFDEQFF
V: TRBV28; D: TRBD1; size: -; J: TRBJ2-1; length: 14; DNA: TGTGCCAGCACCCCCGGACAGGGTTACAATGAGCAGTTCTTC; CDR3: CASTPGQGYNEQFF
V: TRBV6-2/TRBV6-3; D: -; size: -; J: TRBJ2-7; length: 14; DNA: TGTGCCAGCAGCCTAGGCTGGCGTCCCTACGAGCAGTACTTC; CDR3: CASSLGWRPYEQYF
V: TRBV12-3/TRBV12-4; D: -; size: -; J: TRBJ1-3; length: 15; DNA: TGTGCCAGCAGTTTAGGACTTATCTCTGGAAACACCATATATTTT; CDR3: CASSLGLISGNTIYF
V: TRBV4-2; D: -; size: -; J: TRBJ1-4; length: 15; DNA: TGTGCCAGCAGCCAGTTAAAAGGAACTAATGAAAAACTGTTTTTT; CDR3: CASSQLKGTNEKLFF
V: TRBV7-2; D: -; size: few; J: TRBJ2-7; length: 14; DNA: TGTGCCAGCAGCTTAGATAACCGAGCTGGGGAGCAGTACTTC; CDR3: CASSLDNRAGEQYF
V: TRBV20-1; D: -; size: -; J: TRBJ2-1; length: 13; DNA: TGCAGTGCTAGAGATACAAACATCAATGAGCAGTTCTTC; CDR3: CSARDTNINEQFF
V: TRBV29-1; D: -; size: -; J: TRBJ2-1; length: 13; DNA: TGCAGCGTTGATCAGGTTTCCTACAATGAGCAGTTCTTC; CDR3: CSVDQVSYNEQFF
V: TRBV25-1; D: -; size: -; J: TRBJ2-1; length: 12; DNA: TGTGCCAGCAGTGGGGCGGGGAATGAGCAGTTCTTC; CDR3: CASSGAGNEQFF
V: TRBV10-3; D: -; size: -; J: TRBJ2-1; length: 14; DNA: TGTGCCATCAGTGAGTCTACAGGAGCCAATGAGCAGTTCTTC; CDR3: CAISESTGANEQFF
V: TRBV6-1; D: TRBD2; size: many; J: TRBJ2-1; length: 17; DNA: TGTGCCAGCAGTGTACCGGGACTAGTGGGCGACTACAATGAGCAGTTCTTC; CDR3: CASSVPGLVGDYNEQFF
V: TRBV6-1; D: -; size: -; J: TRBJ1-2; length: 14; DNA: TGTGCCAGCAGTCCTCTGGTACGGGGCTATGGCTACACCTTC; CDR3: CASSPLVRGYGYTF
V: TRBV10-1; D: TRBD2; size: few; J: TRBJ2-5; length: 13; DNA: TGCGCCGGGATAGCGGGCATCCAAGAGACCCAGTACTTC; CDR3: CAGIAGIQETQYF
V: TRBV21-1; D: -; size: -; J: TRBJ2-1; length: 14; DNA: TGTGCCAGCAGCAAACCGGGGGCGGGCAATGAGCAGTTCTTC; CDR3: CASSKPGAGNEQFF
V: TRBV20-1; D: TRBD1; size: many; J: TRBJ2-5; length: 12; DNA: TGCAGTGCTACAGGGGGACAAGAGACCCAGTACTTC; CDR3: CSATGGQETQYF
V: TRBV15; D: -; size: -; J: TRBJ2-1; length: 13; DNA: TGTGCCACCAGCGGTTCTAGCCTCAATGAGCAGTTCTTC; CDR3: CATSGSSLNEQFF
V: TRBV18; D: -; size: -; J: TRBJ2-7; length: 13; DNA: TGTGCCAGCTCACCTCCTTTCTCCTACGAGCAGTACTTC; CDR3: CASSPPFSYEQYF
V: TRBV12-3/TRBV12-4; D: -; size: many; J: TRBJ2-5; length: 15; DNA: TGTGCCAGCAGCCCCGGGGCGGGTGGCCAAGAGACCCAGTACTTC; CDR3: CASSPGAGGQETQYF
V: TRBV4-2; D: -; size: -; J: TRBJ2-7; length: 13; DNA: TGTGCCAGCAGCCAAGCCCTAACCTCCGAGCAGTACTTC; CDR3: CASSQALTSEQYF
V: TRBV3-1; D: -; size: few; J: TRBJ1-5; length: 15; DNA: TGTGCCAGCAGCCCCGGGGGGGGCGGACCTCAGCCCCAGCATTTT; CDR3: CASSPGGGGPQPQHF
V: TRBV7-2; D: -; size: -; J: TRBJ2-5; length: 15; DNA: TGTGCCAGCAGCTTAGACCACTCGGGCGGCGAGACCCAGTACTTC; CDR3: CASSLDHSGGETQYF
V: TRBV7-9; D: -; size: few; J: TRBJ2-3; length: 17; DNA: TGTGCCAGCAGCTTAGCCGTCGGACTTGCGAGCACAGATACGCAGTATTTT; CDR3: CASSLAVGLASTDTQYF
V: TRBV6-6; D: -; size: many; J: TRBJ2-3; length: 10; DNA: TGTGCCAGCAGTTTTGATACGCAGTATTTT; CDR3: CASSFDTQYF
V: TRBV30; D: TRBD1; size: few; J: TRBJ2-4; length: 15; DNA: TGTGCCTGGAGTCTAAGACAGGGAAAAAGAAACATTCAGTACTTC; CDR3: CAWSLRQGKRNIQYF
V: TRBV14; D: -; size: few; J: TRBJ1-4; length: 16; DNA: TGTGCCAGCAGCACCAAAGGCGACAGGATAAATGAAAAGCTGTTTTTT; CDR3: CASSTKGDRINEKLFF
V: TRBV10-3; D: TRBD1; size: -; J: TRBJ1-2; length: 15; DNA: TGTGCCATCGACCAGGGGACAGGGGGCAGTAATGGCTACACCTTC; CDR3: CAIDQGTGGSNGYTF
V: TRBV3-1; D: -; size: few; J: TRBJ2-7; length: 14; DNA: TGTGCCAGCAGCCGGGCGGGGAGGTCCTACGAGCAGTACTTC; CDR3: CASSRAGRSYEQYF
V: TRBV20-1; D: TRBD2; size: -; J: TRBJ2-1; length: 16; DNA: TGCAGTGCTAGGGGACTAGCGGGAGTCGCATACAATGAGCAGTTCTTC; CDR3: CSARGLAGVAYNEQFF
V: TRBV6-5; D: -; size: few; J: TRBJ2-7; length: 14; DNA: TGTGCCAGCAGTCCGGCCGGACTCTCCTACGAGCAGTACTTC; CDR3: CASSPAGLSYEQYF
V: TRBV6-5; D: -; size: few; J: TRBJ2-5; length: 15; DNA: TGTGCCAGCAGTTACGGTACAGGGTTTCGGGAGACCCAGTACTTC; CDR3: CASSYGTGFRETQYF
V: TRBV20-1; D: -; size: -; J: TRBJ2-1; length: 15; DNA: TGCAGTGCTGCCGACAGGCTAAGCTCCTACAATGAGCAGTTCTTC; CDR3: CSAADRLSSYNEQFF
V: TRBV12-3/TRBV12-4; D: -; size: many; J: TRBJ1-1; length: 13; DNA: TGTGCCAGCAGCTTAGCAGGGGACACTGAAGCTTTCTTT; CDR3: CASSLAGDTEAFF
V: TRBV27; D: -; size: -; J: TRBJ1-2; length: 11; DNA: TGTGCCGGCAGTCGTGGGTCTGGCTACACCTTC; CDR3: CAGSRGSGYTF
V: TRBV24-1; D: TRBD1; size: -; J: TRBJ2-5; length: 14; DNA: TGTGCCACCAGTGATACGGACAGGGAGGAGACCCAGTACTTC; CDR3: CATSDTDREETQYF
V: TRBV20-1; D: -; size: -; J: TRBJ1-1; length: 14; DNA: TGCAGTGCTAGAGAGGGGGGACCCAACACTGAAGCTTTCTTT; CDR3: CSAREGGPNTEAFF
V: TRBV12-5; D: TRBD2; size: -; J: TRBJ2-5; length: 14; DNA: TGTGCTAGTGGCCGGACTAGCGGCCAAGAGACCCAGTACTTC; CDR3: CASGRTSGQETQYF
V: TRBV2; D: TRBD2; size: -; J: TRBJ2-2; length: 17; DNA: TGTGCCAGCAATACTAGCCCGGGACTAGCGAACACCGGGGAGCTGTTTTTT; CDR3: CASNTSPGLANTGELFF
V: TRBV7-2; D: TRBD2; size: -; J: TRBJ2-7; length: 13; DNA: TGTGCCAGCAGACCCAGACTAGCGGGGGAGCAGTACTTC; CDR3: CASRPRLAGEQYF